Below, 10 T cell receptor beta chains from the same sample are listed, as sequenced in a study of OX40 agonist ivuxolimab in advanced cancers. The library was prepared using the immunoSEQ multiplex PCR assay. What TCRdb holds here is the immuneACCESS table cut down to in-frame rearrangements. Part of the clones is not present; checked against another copy, under half of the missing clones reflect an unresolved V gene, and the others are unexplained. The sample table holds tens of thousands of clones, of which roughly nine tenths were seen once. Of the sample, 20% to 30% falls within the top ten clones. The sample consisted of CD4+ or CD8+ T cells sorted from blood, taken in a trial of the OX40 agonist ivuxolimab. All receptors come from an adult with an advanced solid tumor such as melanoma, head and neck, liver or kidney cancer.

This sequence joins TRBV19 and TRBJ2-7; possible D gene TRBD2, 6 bases. Germline assignment: CDR1 LNHDA and CDR2 SQIVND (reference sequence). The CDR3 spans 15 residues. V shed 4 bases and J shed 0 bases, with 13 bases lying between them. The CDR3 DNA reads TGTGCCAGTAGTACCGGGGGTGCCTCCTCCTACGAGCAGTACTTC. Protein: CASSTGGASSYEQYF.

This chain joins TRBV4-3 and TRBJ2-3; D ambiguous. V lost 0 bases and J lost 4, with 14 bases in between. The CDR3 is 16 amino acids. Germline V lookup: CDR1 LGHNA, CDR2 YSLEER. CDR3 loop: CASSQDLGAGADTQYF. In DNA, the CDR3 is TGCGCCAGCAGCCAAGATCTGGGCGCCGGAGCAGATACGCAGTATTTT.

The V gene is TRBV7-3, the J gene TRBJ2-1; TRBD1 is a possible D gene (6 bases). Germline V CDR1 and CDR2: SGHTA, FQGTGA. Between the trimmed V and J ends, which lost 0 bases and 7 bases, there was a span of 7 bases. The CDR3 spans 13 residues. The CDR3 region is CASSLTTGNEQFF. The DNA of the CDR3 is TGTGCCAGCAGCTTAACGACAGGAAATGAGCAGTTCTTC.

This clone qualifies as medium-sized. V and J are TRBV28 and TRBJ1-2; D call uncertain. With 3 bases removed from V and 7 bases from J, the gap between germline ends came to 18 bases. CDR3 size: 15 residues. Germline V gene sequence: CDR1 MDHEN, CDR2 SYDVKM. This CDR3 reads CASSLYLGGSSGYTF. DNA of the CDR3: TGTGCCAGCAGTTTGTATTTGGGAGGCTCCTCTGGCTACACCTTC.

V and J are TRBV9 and TRBJ2-7; 8 nucleotides align to TRBD2. This CDR3 contains 14 residues. J lost 7 bases, V lost 0 bases, and 6 bases had no gene match. Germline V gene data show CDR1 as SGDLS and CDR2 as YYNGEE. The CDR3 is CASSVEGLGSEQYF. The CDR3 DNA reads TGTGCCAGCAGCGTAGAGGGACTAGGATCTGAGCAGTACTTC.

V usage is TRBV29-1 and J usage is TRBJ2-7; 11 bases are shared with TRBD2. With V trimmed by 4 bases and J by 3 bases, 8 bases remained unmatched. Germline assignment: CDR1 SQVTM and CDR2 ANQGSEA. The CDR3 runs 15 residues. The CDR3 nucleotides are TGCAGCGTTGGACTAGCGGGAAATCGCCACTACGAGCAGTACTTC. Translating it yields CSVGLAGNRHYEQYF.

J is TRBJ2-2 and V is TRBV29-1; D is unclear. V lost 2 bases to trimming and J lost 2 bases, with 6 bases between them. CDR1 SQVTM and CDR2 ANQGSEA come from the germline V gene. CDR3 length equals 13 residues. CDR3 DNA: TGCAGCGTTGAACTCCTTAACACCGGGGAGCTGTTTTTT. It codes for CSVELLNTGELFF.

The genes are TRBV4-3 and TRBJ1-6; the D gene is possibly TRBD1 (5 bases). V lost 1 base to trimming and J lost 6 bases, with 10 bases between them. The CDR3 is 15 amino acids. Germline CDR1 reads LGHNA; CDR2 reads YSLEER. The CDR3 nucleotides are TGCGCCAGCAGCCAAGGGGGACTGATTAATTCACCCCTCCACTTT. This sequence encodes CASSQGGLINSPLHF.

V and J are TRBV4-1 and TRBJ1-2; D may be TRBD1 (6 bases). Germline loops: CDR1 MGHRA, CDR2 YSYEKL. This CDR3 is 16 amino acids long. V gave up 4 bases and J gave up 8 bases, with 23 bases separating them. CDR3 sequence (DNA): TGCGCCAGCAGCCCCTATCTAGGACAGTCAATCGGCGGCTACACCTTC. Protein sequence: CASSPYLGQSIGGYTF.

This CDR3 reads CASSKGLIRGTGGWLVTDTQYF. The DNA of the CDR3 is TGTGCCAGCAGCAAAGGTCTTATCCGTGGGACAGGGGGCTGGCTGGTCACAGATACGCAGTATTTT. The rearrangement links TRBV21-1 to TRBJ2-3; the table assigns TRBD1, which was not confirmed against the DNA. TRBV21-1 has pseudogene status. CDR3 length equals 22 residues.